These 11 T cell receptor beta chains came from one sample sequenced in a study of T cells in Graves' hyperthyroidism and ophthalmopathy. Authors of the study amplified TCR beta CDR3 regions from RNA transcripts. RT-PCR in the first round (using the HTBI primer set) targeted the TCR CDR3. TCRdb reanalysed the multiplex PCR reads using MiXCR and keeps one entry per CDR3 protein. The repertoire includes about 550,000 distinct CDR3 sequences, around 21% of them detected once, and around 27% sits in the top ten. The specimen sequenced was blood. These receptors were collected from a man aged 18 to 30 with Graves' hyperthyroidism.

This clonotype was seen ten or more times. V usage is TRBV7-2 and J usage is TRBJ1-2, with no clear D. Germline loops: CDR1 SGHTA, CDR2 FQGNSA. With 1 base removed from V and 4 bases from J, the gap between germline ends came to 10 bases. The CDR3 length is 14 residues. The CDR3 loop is CASSLVGETYGYTF. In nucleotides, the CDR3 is TGTGCCAGCAGCTTAGTCGGCGAGACCTATGGCTACACCTTC.

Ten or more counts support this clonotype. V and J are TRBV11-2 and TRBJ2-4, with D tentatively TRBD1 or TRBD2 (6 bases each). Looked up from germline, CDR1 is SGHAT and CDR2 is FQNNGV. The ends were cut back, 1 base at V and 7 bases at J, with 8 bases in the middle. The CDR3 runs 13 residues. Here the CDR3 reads CASSLVGGNIQYF. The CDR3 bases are TGTGCCAGCAGCTTAGTAGGGGGGAACATTCAGTACTTC.

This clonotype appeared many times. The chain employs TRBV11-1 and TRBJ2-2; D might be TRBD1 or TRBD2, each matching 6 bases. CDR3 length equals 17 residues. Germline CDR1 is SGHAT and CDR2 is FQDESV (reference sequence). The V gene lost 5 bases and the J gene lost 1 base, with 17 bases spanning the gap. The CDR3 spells CASSPHPGGGNTGELFF. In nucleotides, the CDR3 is TGTGCCAGCAGCCCACACCCCGGGGGCGGGAACACCGGGGAGCTGTTTTTT.

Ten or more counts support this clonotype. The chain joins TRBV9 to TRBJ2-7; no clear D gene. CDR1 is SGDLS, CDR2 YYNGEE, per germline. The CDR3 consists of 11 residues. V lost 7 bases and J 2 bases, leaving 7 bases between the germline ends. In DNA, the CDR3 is TGTGCCAGCGGTTCGGCCTACGAGCAGTACTTC. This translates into CASGSAYEQYF.

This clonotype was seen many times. CDR3 nucleotides: TGTGCCTGGAGTGCAGGAAGGGCAGGGATTAGCAATCAGCCCCAGCATTTT. Protein: CAWSAGRAGISNQPQHF. This chain connects TRBV30 to TRBJ1-5; tentative D call: TRBD1 (5 bases). V was shortened by 1 base and J by 0 bases, with 16 bases between the two germline ends. The germline gives CDR1 GTSNPN, CDR2 SVGIG (reference sequence). The CDR3 has 17 amino acids.

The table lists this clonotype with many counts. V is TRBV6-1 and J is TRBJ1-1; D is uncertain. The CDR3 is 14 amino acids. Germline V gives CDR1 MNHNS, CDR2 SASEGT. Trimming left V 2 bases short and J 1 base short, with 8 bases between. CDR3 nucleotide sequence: TGTGCCAGCAGTGAACTGCCCGAGAACACTGAAGCTTTCTTT. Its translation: CASSELPENTEAFF.

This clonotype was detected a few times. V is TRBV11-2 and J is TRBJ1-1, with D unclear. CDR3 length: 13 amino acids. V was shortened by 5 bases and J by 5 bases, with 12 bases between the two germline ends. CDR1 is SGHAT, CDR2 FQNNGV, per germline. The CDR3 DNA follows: TGTGCCAGCAGCGTACAAGGAAGGACTGAAGCTTTCTTT. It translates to CASSVQGRTEAFF. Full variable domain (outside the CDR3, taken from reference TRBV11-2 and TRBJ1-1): EAGVAQSPRYKIIEKRQSVAFWCNPISGHATLYWYQQILGQGPKLLIQFQNNGVVDDSQLPKDRFSAERLKGVDSTLKIQPAKLEDSAVYLCASSVQGRTEAFFGQGTRLTVV.

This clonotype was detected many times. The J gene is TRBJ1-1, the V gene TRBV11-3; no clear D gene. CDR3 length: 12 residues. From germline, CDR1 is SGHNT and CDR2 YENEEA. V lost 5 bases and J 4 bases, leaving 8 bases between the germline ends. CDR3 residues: CASSPKRTEAFF. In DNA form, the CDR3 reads TGTGCCAGCAGCCCCAAGCGCACTGAAGCTTTCTTT.

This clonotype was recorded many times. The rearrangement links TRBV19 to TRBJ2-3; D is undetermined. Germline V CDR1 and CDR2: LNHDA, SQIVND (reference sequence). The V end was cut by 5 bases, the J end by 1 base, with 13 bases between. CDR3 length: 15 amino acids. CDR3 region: CASSLSLGRTDTQYF. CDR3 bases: TGTGCCAGTAGTCTGTCCCTTGGACGCACAGATACGCAGTATTTT.

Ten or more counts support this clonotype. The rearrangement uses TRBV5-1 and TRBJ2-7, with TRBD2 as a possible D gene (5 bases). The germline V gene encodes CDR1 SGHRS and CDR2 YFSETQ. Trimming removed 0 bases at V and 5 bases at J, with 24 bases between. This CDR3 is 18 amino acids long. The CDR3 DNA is TGCGCCAGCAGCTTGGCCCGACCCGGCGCCACGGGATCGCACGAGCAGTACTTC. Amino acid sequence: CASSLARPGATGSHEQYF. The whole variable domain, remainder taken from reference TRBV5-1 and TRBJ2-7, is KAGVTQTPRYLIKTRGQQVTLSCSPISGHRSVSWYQQTPGQGLQFLFEYFSETQRNKGNFPGRFSGRQFSNSRSEMNVSTLELGDSALYLCASSLARPGATGSHEQYFGPGTRLTVT.

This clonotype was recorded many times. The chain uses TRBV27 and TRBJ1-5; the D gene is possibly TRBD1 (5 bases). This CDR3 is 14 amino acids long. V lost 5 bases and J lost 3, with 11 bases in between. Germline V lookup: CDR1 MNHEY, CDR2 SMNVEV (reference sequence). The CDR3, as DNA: TGTGCCAGCAGTGCATTGGGGCTCAATCAGCCCCAGCATTTT. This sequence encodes CASSALGLNQPQHF.